The 22 T cell receptor beta chains listed next were all sequenced from one sample in a study of T-cell reconstitution after alpha-beta-depleted transplantation in children. Molecular barcoding with unique molecular identifiers was used for the TCRbeta library. TCRdb passed the PCR reads through MiXCR, listing each CDR3 protein once. The data contain around 500,000 distinct CDR3 sequences, around 23% of them singletons. The specimen comprised PBMCs, mostly from graft donor cells, sampled 360 days after TCRalphabeta/CD19-depleted stem cell transplant. The source is a boy less than two years old who had a stem cell transplant for acute myeloid leukemia, so the T cells may come from the graft donor.

The table lists this clonotype with many counts. V usage is TRBV7-2 and J usage is TRBJ1-6, with D possibly being TRBD1 (5 bases). There are 15 residues in the CDR3. CDR1 SGHTA and CDR2 FQGNSA come from the germline V gene. Trimming cost V 3 bases and J 9 bases, with 15 bases left between them. The CDR3 DNA follows: TGTGCCAGCAGCTTTCCGCCAGGGTTAATTTCACCCCTCCACTTT. This gives the protein CASSFPPGLISPLHF.

This clonotype was detected once. The chain links TRBV28 to TRBJ2-1; the match to TRBD1 covers 9 bases. V lost 2 bases to trimming and J lost 8 bases; unmatched junction nucleotides: 7. Germline V gives CDR1 MDHEN, CDR2 SYDVKM. The CDR3 has 15 amino acids. For the CDR3, the DNA is TGTGCCAGCAGTTTAGGGGGACAGGGCTTTGATGAGCAGTTCTTC. Its translation: CASSLGGQGFDEQFF.

This clonotype was counted a few times. The V gene is TRBV20-1, the J gene TRBJ1-1; 8 nucleotides match TRBD1. This CDR3 is built from 15 residues. J gave up 2 bases and V 7 bases, and 12 bases lay outside the gene matches. Per the germline V gene, CDR1 is DFQATT and CDR2 is SNEGSKA (reference sequence). CDR3 protein: CSVPQGARLNTEAFF. CDR3 DNA: TGCAGTGTTCCGCAGGGGGCGCGACTAAACACTGAAGCTTTCTTT.

This clonotype was counted a single time. One base away lies a much larger clone, so this may be a sequencing read error. V gene TRBV19 combines with J gene TRBJ2-1; TRBD1 or TRBD2 may be the D gene (5 bases each). Germline V lookup: CDR1 LNHDA, CDR2 SQIVND (reference sequence). The CDR3 is made up of 16 amino acids. CDR3 in amino acids: CASSISGYGAYTEQFF. CDR3 nucleotide sequence: TGTGCCAGTAGTATTTCGGGGTACGGGGCCTACACTGAGCAGTTCTTC.

The chain employs TRBV20-1 and TRBJ2-7, with a possible D match to TRBD1 (5 bases). The CDR3 runs 14 residues. The germline V and J ends were trimmed by 0 bases and 1 base, with 10 bases remaining between them. In germline, CDR1 is DFQATT, CDR2 SNEGSKA (reference sequence). CDR3 nucleotide sequence: TGCAGTGCTAGAGATCAGGGCAGATCCTACGAGCAGTACTTC. Amino acid sequence: CSARDQGRSYEQYF.

The sample holds many counts of this clonotype. The chain has TRBV24-1 and TRBJ1-1; D is uncertain. V was shortened by 1 base and J by 5 bases, with 7 bases between the two germline ends. CDR1 KGHDR and CDR2 SFDVKD come from the germline V gene. This CDR3 is 13 amino acids long. CDR3 nucleotide sequence: TGTGCCACCAGTGATTTTGCAGAAACTGAAGCTTTCTTT. Translating it yields CATSDFAETEAFF.

Comment on this clonotype: This clone may be a read error of a much larger clone one base away. V gene TRBV20-1 combines with J gene TRBJ1-5, with a possible D match to TRBD1 (5 bases). This CDR3 comprises 16 residues. From germline, CDR1 is DFQATT and CDR2 SNEGSKA (reference sequence). The CDR3 loop reads CCARDVAGDSNQPQHF. The CDR3, as DNA: TGCTGTGCTAGAGATGTAGCGGGGGATAGCAATCAGCCCCAGCATTTT.

This clonotype was counted at least ten times. This sequence joins TRBV29-1 and TRBJ2-3, with 8 bases lining up with TRBD2. The CDR3 is 13 residues long. Germline CDR1 is SQVTM and CDR2 is ANQGSEA. With 4 bases clipped from V and 5 bases from J, the junction kept 5 bases outside the gene matches. The CDR3 region is CSVVSGAVDTQYF. The CDR3 DNA sequence: TGCAGCGTTGTTAGCGGGGCCGTAGATACGCAGTATTTT.

The chain has TRBV4-1 and TRBJ2-1; D gene ambiguous. CDR3 length: 19 amino acids. CDR1 MGHRA and CDR2 YSYEKL come from the germline V gene. V lost 1 base and J 6 bases, leaving 25 bases between the germline ends. The CDR3 coding sequence is TGCGCCAGCAGCCAAGGCCGCGTTAACATCGACACACGGCCCAATGAGCAGTTCTTC. Translated, it gives CASSQGRVNIDTRPNEQFF.

This clonotype occurred once. This chain connects TRBV27 to TRBJ2-1, with 9 bases that match TRBD1. The CDR3 has 15 amino acids. Trimming at V came to 4 bases and at J to 8 bases, leaving 9 bases not matched to a gene. The V gene's germline CDR1 is MNHEY and CDR2 SMNVEV (reference sequence). The CDR3 protein is CASSWGTGMNYEQFF. In nucleotides, the CDR3 is TGTGCCAGCAGTTGGGGGACAGGGATGAACTATGAGCAGTTCTTC.

The V gene is TRBV2, the J gene TRBJ2-1; a weak D match, TRBD2 (6 bases). Trimming stripped 6 bases from V and 6 bases from J, with 18 bases between. The CDR3 is 15 residues long. Germline V gene sequence: CDR1 SNHLY, CDR2 FYNNEI. Written as DNA, the CDR3 is TGTGCCAGCAGCAAGACGGGACTTGAGAGCAATGAGCAGTTCTTC. It yields the protein CASSKTGLESNEQFF.

The chain is built from TRBV7-9 and TRBJ2-1; no clear D gene. The CDR3 is 15 amino acids. Trimming cost V 1 base and J 5 bases, with 12 bases left between them. Germline values: CDR1 SEHNR, CDR2 FQNEAQ (reference sequence). This CDR3 is CASSLESRRHNEQFF. The CDR3 DNA follows: TGTGCCAGCAGCTTAGAGTCCCGAAGACACAATGAGCAGTTCTTC.

This clonotype has more than one count but fewer than ten. The chain couples TRBV4-3 to TRBJ2-3; 9 positions agree with TRBD2. Germline V gene data show CDR1 as LGHNA and CDR2 as YSLEER. With V trimmed by 7 bases and J by 1 base, 9 bases remained unmatched. The CDR3 has 16 amino acids. The CDR3 loop is CASKWTASGGTDTQYF. The DNA of the CDR3 is TGCGCCAGCAAATGGACGGCTAGCGGGGGCACAGATACGCAGTATTTT.

This clonotype was detected many times. V and J are TRBV27 and TRBJ2-3, with 7 bases that match TRBD1. After removal of 6 bases from V and 3 bases from J, the junction contained 9 bases not matched to a gene. The germline CDR1 and CDR2 sequences are MNHEY and SMNVEV (reference sequence). CDR3 length equals 15 residues. Here the CDR3 DNA reads TGTGCCAGCAGAGGTAGGGGGACAGATACAGATACGCAGTATTTT. This sequence encodes CASRGRGTDTDTQYF.

This clonotype was observed many times. The rearrangement links TRBV5-1 to TRBJ2-7, with TRBD1 matching 11 bases. V was pared by 2 bases and J by 5 bases, with 3 bases of the junction left unmatched. Germline-derived CDR1 and CDR2 are SGHRS and YFSETQ. This CDR3 is built from 14 residues. The chain's CDR3 is CASSLGQGANEQYV. In nucleotides, the CDR3 is TGCGCCAGCAGCTTAGGACAGGGGGCGAACGAGCAGTACGTC.

This clonotype was seen a handful of times. The chain carries TRBV24-1 and TRBJ2-5; either TRBD1 or TRBD2 may fit D (5 bases each). Germline V gene data show CDR1 as KGHDR and CDR2 as SFDVKD. V lost 6 bases to trimming and J lost 1 base, with 11 bases between them. The CDR3 runs to 14 residues. This CDR3 is CATSQGRFQETQYF. The DNA for the CDR3 is TGTGCCACCAGTCAGGGACGGTTCCAAGAGACCCAGTACTTC.

The sample holds many counts of this clonotype. This sequence joins TRBV4-1 and TRBJ1-2; 11 bases are shared with TRBD1. Germline V gives CDR1 MGHRA, CDR2 YSYEKL. The CDR3 contains 16 residues. V was clipped by 1 base and J by 5 bases; unmatched bases: 6. The CDR3 DNA follows: TGCGCCAGCAGCCAAGGTCCGGGACAGGGGGTATATGGCTACACCTTC. Its translation: CASSQGPGQGVYGYTF.

This clonotype was found many times. CDR3 DNA sequence: TGCGCCAGCAGCCCCCGACAGGGGGCCTACGAGCAGTACTTC. Its protein product is CASSPRQGAYEQYF. This chain joins TRBV4-3 and TRBJ2-7; TRBD1 agrees at 9 bases. V lost 4 bases and J lost 2; bases outside the gene matches: 3. The CDR3 has 14 amino acids. Germline V gene data show CDR1 as LGHNA and CDR2 as YSLEER.

V gene TRBV5-1 combines with J gene TRBJ1-1, with D perhaps TRBD1 (6 bases). The V and J ends lost 4 bases and 4 bases respectively, with 20 bases between them. There are 16 residues in the CDR3. The V gene's germline CDR1 is SGHRS and CDR2 YFSETQ. Here the CDR3 reads CASSPFGGGGGTEAFF. The CDR3, as DNA: TGCGCCAGCAGCCCCTTTGGAGGAGGAGGGGGCACTGAAGCTTTCTTT.

This clonotype showed up just a few times. The genes are TRBV4-3 and TRBJ2-6; no reliable D call. The V gene lost 0 bases and the J gene lost 11 bases, with 8 bases spanning the gap. CDR1 LGHNA and CDR2 YSLEER come from the germline V gene. This CDR3 is 13 amino acids long. CDR3 in DNA: TGCGCCAGCAGCCAAGATCGGCTCGACGTCCTGACTTTC. It is translated as CASSQDRLDVLTF.

This chain joins TRBV12-3 or TRBV12-4 and TRBJ1-4; D remains unclear. Trimming took 3 bases from V and 1 from J, leaving 12 bases between them. The CDR3 has 16 residues. The CDR3 reads CASSLPGTITNEKLFF. The CDR3 nucleotides are TGTGCCAGCAGTTTGCCGGGAACCATAACTAATGAAAAACTGTTTTTT.

This clonotype was observed a few times. The chain uses TRBV7-2 and TRBJ2-5; 12 bases match TRBD2. The CDR3 runs 16 residues. The J segment lost 1 base and the V segment lost 5 bases, leaving 5 bases of the junction unmatched. CDR1 is SGHTA and CDR2 is FQGNSA in the germline V gene. The CDR3 DNA sequence: TGTGCCAGCAGCCTTCGGACTAGCGGGGCCCAAGAGACCCAGTACTTC. Its protein is CASSLRTSGAQETQYF.